Described below is a single T cell receptor (beta chain) sequence and its context. Its target is unknown. This sample was included in a study of CD8+ T cells in alopecia areata. Notes on the study in general: Clonality exceeded that of normal scalp in lesional scalp, most notably in alopecia totalis/universalis.

CDR3 length: 16 residues. V was cut by 2 bases and J by 0 bases, with 10 bases left in between. Germline values: CDR1 SNHLY, CDR2 FYNNEI. After isolation, RNA underwent reverse transcription to generate cDNA as the sequencing template. Using immunoSEQ multiplex PCR, the repertoire was profiled, and TCRdb retains in-frame clones only, with some absent. The sample contains approximately 180,000 clones, 59% of which appear only once. The origin of this receptor is a human donor with alopecia areata. The source was CD4+ T cells sorted from blood, collected at week 0. The chain combines TRBV2 with TRBJ2-2, with D possibly matching TRBD1 (7 bases). CDR3 coding DNA: TGTGCCAGCAGTGAAAGGAGGGGGCCGAACACCGGGGAGCTGTTTTTT. This encodes CASSERRGPNTGELFF. The full variable domain, in which reference TRBV2 and TRBJ2-2 provide the parts outside the CDR3, is EPEVTQTPSHQVTQMGQEVILRCVPISNHLYFYWYRQILGQKVEFLVSFYNNEISEKSEIFDDQFSVERPDGSNFTLKIRSTKLEDSAMYFCASSERRGPNTGELFFGEGSRLTVL.